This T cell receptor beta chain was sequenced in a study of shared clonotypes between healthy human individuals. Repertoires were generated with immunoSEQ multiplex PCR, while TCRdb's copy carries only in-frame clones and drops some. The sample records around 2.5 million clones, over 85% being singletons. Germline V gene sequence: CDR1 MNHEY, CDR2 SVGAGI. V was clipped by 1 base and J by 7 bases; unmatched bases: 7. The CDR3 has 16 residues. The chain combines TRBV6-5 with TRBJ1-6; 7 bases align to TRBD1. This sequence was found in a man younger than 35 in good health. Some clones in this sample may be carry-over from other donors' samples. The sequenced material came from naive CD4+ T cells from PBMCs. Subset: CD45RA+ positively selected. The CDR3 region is CASSYWGTDLNSPLHF. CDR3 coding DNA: TGTGCCAGCAGTTACTGGGGGACAGACCTCAATTCACCCCTCCACTTT.